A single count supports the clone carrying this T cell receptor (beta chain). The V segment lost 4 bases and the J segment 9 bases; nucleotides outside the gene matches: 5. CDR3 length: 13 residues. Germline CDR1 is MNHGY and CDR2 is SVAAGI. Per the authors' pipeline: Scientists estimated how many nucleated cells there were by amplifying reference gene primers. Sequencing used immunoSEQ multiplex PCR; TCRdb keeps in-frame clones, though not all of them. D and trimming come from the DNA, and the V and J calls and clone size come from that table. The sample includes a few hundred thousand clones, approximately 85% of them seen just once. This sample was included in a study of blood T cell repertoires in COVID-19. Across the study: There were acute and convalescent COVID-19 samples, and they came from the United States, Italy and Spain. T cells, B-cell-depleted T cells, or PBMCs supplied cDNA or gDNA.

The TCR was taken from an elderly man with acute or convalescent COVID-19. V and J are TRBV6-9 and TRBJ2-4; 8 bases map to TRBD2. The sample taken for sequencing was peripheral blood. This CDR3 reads CASSSGGVGIQYF. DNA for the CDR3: TGTGCCAGCAGTTCGGGAGGGGTGGGCATTCAGTACTTC.